By frequency in the sample, the clone carrying this T cell receptor (beta chain) is medium-sized. The germline CDR1 and CDR2 sequences are SGHVS and FQNEAQ. Trimming took 5 bases from V and 4 from J, leaving 12 bases between them. The CDR3 sequence is 14 residues long. TCRdb ran MiXCR on the PCR reads. The sample has some 20,000 clones, about 23% seen once. The record originates from a study of metastatic and nonmetastatic thyroid tumors. No treatment had been given to any patient before thyroid surgery. The chain combines TRBV7-8 with TRBJ1-5; the D gene is possibly TRBD1 (6 bases). The clonotype originates from a male donor with papillary thyroid cancer or a benign thyroid nodule (not recorded which). Some clones in this sample may be carry-over from other donors' samples. Sequenced input: tumor tissue. This CDR3 is CASSPGTGNQPQHF. The DNA of the CDR3 is TGTGCCAGCAGCCCTGGAACAGGGAATCAGCCCCAGCATTTT.